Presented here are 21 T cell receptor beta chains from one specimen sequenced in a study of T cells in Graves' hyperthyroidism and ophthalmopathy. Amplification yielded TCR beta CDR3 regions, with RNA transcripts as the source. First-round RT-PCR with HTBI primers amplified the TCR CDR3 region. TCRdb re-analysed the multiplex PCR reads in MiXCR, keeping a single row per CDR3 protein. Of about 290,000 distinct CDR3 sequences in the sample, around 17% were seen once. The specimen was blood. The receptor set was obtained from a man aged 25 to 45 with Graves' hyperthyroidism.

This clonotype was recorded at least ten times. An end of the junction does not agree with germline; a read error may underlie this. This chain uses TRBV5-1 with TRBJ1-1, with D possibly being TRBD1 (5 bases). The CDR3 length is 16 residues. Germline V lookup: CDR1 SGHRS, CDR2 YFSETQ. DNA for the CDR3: TGCGCCAGCACCTTGGAAATCGGGACTGACAGTAGTGAAGCTTTCTTT. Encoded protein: CASTLEIGTDSSEAFF.

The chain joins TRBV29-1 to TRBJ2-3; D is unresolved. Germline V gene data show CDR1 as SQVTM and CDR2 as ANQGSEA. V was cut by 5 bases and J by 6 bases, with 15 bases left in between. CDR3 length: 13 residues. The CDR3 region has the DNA TGCAGCGTTTACGTGCCAGCGTTTGATACGCAGTATTTT. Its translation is CSVYVPAFDTQYF.

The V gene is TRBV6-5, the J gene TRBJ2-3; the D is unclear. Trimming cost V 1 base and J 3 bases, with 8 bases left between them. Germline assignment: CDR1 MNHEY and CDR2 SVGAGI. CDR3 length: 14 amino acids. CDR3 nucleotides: TGTGCCAGCAGTTACTTAGGCTTAACAGATACGCAGTATTTT. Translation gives CASSYLGLTDTQYF.

The CDR3: CASSPIQGAGNTIYF. CDR3 nucleotides: TGTGCCAGCAGCCCGATTCAGGGAGCTGGAAACACCATATATTTT. The chain carries TRBV6-1 and TRBJ1-3; D might be TRBD1 (5 bases). Trimming removed 6 bases at V and 2 bases at J, with 14 bases between. This CDR3 spans 15 amino acids. Germline V gene sequence: CDR1 MNHNS, CDR2 SASEGT.

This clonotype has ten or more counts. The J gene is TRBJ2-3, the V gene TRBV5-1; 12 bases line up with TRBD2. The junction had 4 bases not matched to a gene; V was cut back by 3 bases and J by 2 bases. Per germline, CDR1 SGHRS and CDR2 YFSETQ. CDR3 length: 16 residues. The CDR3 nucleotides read TGCGCCAGCAGCTCAAGACTAGCGGGAGTCACAGATACGCAGTATTTT. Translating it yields CASSSRLAGVTDTQYF.

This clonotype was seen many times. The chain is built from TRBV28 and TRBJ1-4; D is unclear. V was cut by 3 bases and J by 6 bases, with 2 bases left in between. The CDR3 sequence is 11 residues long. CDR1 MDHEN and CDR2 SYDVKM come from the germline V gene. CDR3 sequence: CASSLDEKLFF. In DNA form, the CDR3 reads TGTGCCAGCAGTTTGGATGAAAAACTGTTTTTT.

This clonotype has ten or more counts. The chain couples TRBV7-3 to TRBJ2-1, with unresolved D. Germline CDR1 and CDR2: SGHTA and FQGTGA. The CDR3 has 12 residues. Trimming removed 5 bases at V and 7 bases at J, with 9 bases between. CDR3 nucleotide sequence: TGTGCCAGCAGCCCCCAAGGGAATGAGCAGTTCTTC. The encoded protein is CASSPQGNEQFF.

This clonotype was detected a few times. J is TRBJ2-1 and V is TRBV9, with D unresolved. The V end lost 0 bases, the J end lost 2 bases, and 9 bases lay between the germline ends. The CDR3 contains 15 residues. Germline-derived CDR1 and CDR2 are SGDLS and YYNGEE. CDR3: CASSVGPVTYNEQFF. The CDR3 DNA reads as TGTGCCAGCAGCGTAGGTCCCGTAACCTACAATGAGCAGTTCTTC. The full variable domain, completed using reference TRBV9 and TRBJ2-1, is DSGVTQTPKHLITATGQRVTLRCSPRSGDLSVYWYQQSLDQGLQFLIQYYNGEERAKGNILERFSAQQFPDLHSELNLSSLELGDSALYFCASSVGPVTYNEQFFGPGTRLTVL.

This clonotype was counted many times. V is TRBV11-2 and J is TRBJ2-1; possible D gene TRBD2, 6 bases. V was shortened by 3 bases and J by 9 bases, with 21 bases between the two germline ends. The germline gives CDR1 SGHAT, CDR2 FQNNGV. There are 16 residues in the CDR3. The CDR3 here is CASSFRFSGSKGEQFF. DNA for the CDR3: TGTGCCAGCAGCTTTCGGTTCTCCGGGAGCAAAGGTGAGCAGTTCTTC.

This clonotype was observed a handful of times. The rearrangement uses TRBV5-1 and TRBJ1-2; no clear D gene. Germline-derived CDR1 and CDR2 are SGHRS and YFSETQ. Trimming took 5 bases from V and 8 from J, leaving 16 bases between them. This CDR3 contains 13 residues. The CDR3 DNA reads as TGCGCCAGCAGTCCCGGTCCGGGTAAGGGCTACACCTTC. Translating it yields CASSPGPGKGYTF. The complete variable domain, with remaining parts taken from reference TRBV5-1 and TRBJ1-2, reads KAGVTQTPRYLIKTRGQQVTLSCSPISGHRSVSWYQQTPGQGLQFLFEYFSETQRNKGNFPGRFSGRQFSNSRSEMNVSTLELGDSALYLCASSPGPGKGYTFGSGTRLTVV.

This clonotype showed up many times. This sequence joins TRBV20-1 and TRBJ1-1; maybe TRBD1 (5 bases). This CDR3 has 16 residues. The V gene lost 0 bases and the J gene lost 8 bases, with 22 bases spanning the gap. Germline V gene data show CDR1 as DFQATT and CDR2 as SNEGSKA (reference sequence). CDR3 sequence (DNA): TGCAGTGCTAGAGATCACGGTAGCTGGACAAAGAAAGAAGCTTTCTTT. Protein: CSARDHGSWTKKEAFF.

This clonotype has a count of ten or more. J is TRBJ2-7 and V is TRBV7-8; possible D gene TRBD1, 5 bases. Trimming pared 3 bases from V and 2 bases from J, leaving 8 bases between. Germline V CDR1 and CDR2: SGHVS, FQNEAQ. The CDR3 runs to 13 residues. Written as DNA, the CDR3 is TGTGCCAGCAGCTTCGGACATCCCTACGAGCAGTACTTC. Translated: CASSFGHPYEQYF.

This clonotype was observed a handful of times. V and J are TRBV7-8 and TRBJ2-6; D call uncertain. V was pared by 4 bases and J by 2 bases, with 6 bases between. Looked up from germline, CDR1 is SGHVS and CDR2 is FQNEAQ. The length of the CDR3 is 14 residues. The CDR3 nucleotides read TGTGCCAGCAGCTCTCCGGCTGGGGCCAACGTCCTGACTTTC. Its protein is CASSSPAGANVLTF.

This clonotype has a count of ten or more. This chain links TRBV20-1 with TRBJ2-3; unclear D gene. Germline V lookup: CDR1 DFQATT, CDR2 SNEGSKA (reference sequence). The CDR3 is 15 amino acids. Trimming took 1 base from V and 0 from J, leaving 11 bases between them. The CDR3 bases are TGCAGTGCTAGAGTACCCCAGACTAGCACAGATACGCAGTATTTT. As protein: CSARVPQTSTDTQYF.

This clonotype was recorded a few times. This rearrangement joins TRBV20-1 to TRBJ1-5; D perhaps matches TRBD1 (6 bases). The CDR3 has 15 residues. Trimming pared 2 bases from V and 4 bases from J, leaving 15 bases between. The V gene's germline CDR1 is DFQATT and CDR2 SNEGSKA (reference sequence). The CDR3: CSARLSGTQNQPQHF. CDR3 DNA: TGCAGTGCTAGACTTTCCGGGACACAGAATCAGCCCCAGCATTTT.

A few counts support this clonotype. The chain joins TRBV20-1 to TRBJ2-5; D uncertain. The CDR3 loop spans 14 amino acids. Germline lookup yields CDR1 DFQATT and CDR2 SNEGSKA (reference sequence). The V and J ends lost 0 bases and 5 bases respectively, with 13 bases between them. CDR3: CSAREYYRRETQYF. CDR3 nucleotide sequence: TGCAGTGCTAGAGAATACTACCGACGGGAGACCCAGTACTTC.

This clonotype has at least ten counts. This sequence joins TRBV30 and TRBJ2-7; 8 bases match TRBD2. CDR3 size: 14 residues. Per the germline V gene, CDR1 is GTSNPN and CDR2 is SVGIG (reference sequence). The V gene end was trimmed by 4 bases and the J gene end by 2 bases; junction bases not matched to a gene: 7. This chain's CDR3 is CAWKRTSSTYEQYF. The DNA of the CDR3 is TGTGCCTGGAAGAGGACTAGCTCCACCTACGAGCAGTACTTC.

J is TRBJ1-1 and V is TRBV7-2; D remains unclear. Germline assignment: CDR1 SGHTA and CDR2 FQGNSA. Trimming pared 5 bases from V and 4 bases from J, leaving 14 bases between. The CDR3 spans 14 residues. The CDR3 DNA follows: TGTGCCAGCAGCGTTGGAGGGTTGAGCACTGAAGCTTTCTTT. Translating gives CASSVGGLSTEAFF.

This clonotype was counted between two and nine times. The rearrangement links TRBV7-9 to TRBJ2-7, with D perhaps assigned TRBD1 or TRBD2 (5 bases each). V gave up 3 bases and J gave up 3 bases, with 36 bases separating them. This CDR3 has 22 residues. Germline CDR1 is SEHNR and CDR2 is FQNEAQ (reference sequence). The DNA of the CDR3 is TGTGCCAGCAGCTTTGTAAGAAGGTTTGAAGTGGTAGTTGGCAGGGAGAACTACGAGCAGTACTTC. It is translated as CASSFVRRFEVVVGRENYEQYF.

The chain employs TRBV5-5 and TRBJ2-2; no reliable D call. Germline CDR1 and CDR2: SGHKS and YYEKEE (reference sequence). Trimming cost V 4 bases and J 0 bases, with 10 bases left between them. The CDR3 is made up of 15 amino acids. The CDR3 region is CASSRVQTNTGELFF. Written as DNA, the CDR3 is TGTGCCAGCAGCCGGGTCCAGACGAACACCGGGGAGCTGTTTTTT.

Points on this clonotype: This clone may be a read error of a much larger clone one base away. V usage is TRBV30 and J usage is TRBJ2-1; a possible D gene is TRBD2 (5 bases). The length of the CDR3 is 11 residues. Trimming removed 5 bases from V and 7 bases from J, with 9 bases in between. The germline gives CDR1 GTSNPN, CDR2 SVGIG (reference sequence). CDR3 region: CAWDRGNEQFF. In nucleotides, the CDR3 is TGTGCCTGGGACCGAGGGAATGAGCAGTTCTTC.